The 21 T cell receptor beta chains listed next were all sequenced from one sample in a study of blood T cells in healthy people across ages. The second PCR ran roughly 6 to 11 cycles with a sample-barcoded 5' primer and J-beta primers. TCRdb analysed the 5' RACE reads with MiXCR anew, one entry per CDR3 protein. This sample has over 300,000 distinct CDR3 sequences, with approximately 47% found just once. Sequencing was performed on blood. The receptors were gathered from a man in his 60s in good health.

This chain links TRBV6-5 with TRBJ2-1, with 10 bases identical to TRBD2. V was pared by 0 bases and J by 7 bases, with 9 bases of the junction left unmatched. The CDR3 extends over 17 amino acids. Looked up from germline, CDR1 is MNHEY and CDR2 is SVGAGI. CDR3 protein: CASSYSSASGRENEQFF. In DNA form, the CDR3 reads TGTGCCAGCAGTTACTCGAGTGCCAGCGGGAGGGAAAATGAGCAGTTCTTC.

This clonotype has just one count. CDR3 amino acids: CATSRRDRDTDTQYF. The DNA for the CDR3 is TGTGCCACCAGCCGACGGGACAGGGACACAGATACGCAGTATTTT. This chain links TRBV15 with TRBJ2-3, with 9 nucleotides matching TRBD1. From germline, CDR1 is LNHNV and CDR2 YYDKDF (reference sequence). V was pared by 5 bases and J by 2 bases, with 5 bases of the junction left unmatched. CDR3 size: 15 residues.

CDR3 in amino acids: CSVGPPGNEQFF. Here the CDR3 DNA reads TGCAGCGTTGGGCCCCCCGGGAATGAGCAGTTCTTC. V usage is TRBV29-1 and J usage is TRBJ2-1; D ambiguous. Trimming pared 4 bases from V and 7 bases from J, leaving 11 bases between. Germline V CDR1 and CDR2: SQVTM, ANQGSEA. The CDR3 runs to 12 residues.

The rearrangement links TRBV6-5 to TRBJ1-2; D gene uncertain. V lost 6 bases to trimming and J lost 6 bases, with 11 bases between them. The CDR3 consists of 12 residues. From germline, CDR1 is MNHEY and CDR2 SVGAGI. The CDR3 DNA sequence: TGTGCCAGCAGCCTGACTGGCCATGGCTACACCTTC. The encoded protein is CASSLTGHGYTF.

The CDR3 sequence is CASSPQTRAGELFF. The CDR3 DNA sequence: TGTGCCAGCAGCCCACAGACTAGGGCCGGGGAGCTGTTTTTT. The V gene is TRBV11-2, the J gene TRBJ2-2, with D possibly being TRBD2 (6 bases). CDR1 and CDR2 (germline): SGHAT, FQNNGV. The V end lost 5 bases, the J end lost 6 bases, and 13 bases lay between the germline ends. This CDR3 contains 14 residues.

The V and J genes are TRBV24-1 and TRBJ2-1; TRBD2 matches at 12 bases. CDR3 length: 18 residues. Trimming removed 3 bases from V and 4 bases from J; junction bases left unmatched: 9. Germline CDR1 is KGHDR and CDR2 is SFDVKD. CDR3 region: CATSDTPGTSGPYNEQFF. The CDR3 nucleotides read TGTGCCACCAGTGATACCCCGGGGACTAGCGGGCCGTACAATGAGCAGTTCTTC.

The chain employs TRBV5-1 and TRBJ2-3, with no clear D. Germline values: CDR1 SGHRS, CDR2 YFSETQ. The length of the CDR3 is 13 residues. The V gene lost 4 bases and the J gene lost 6 bases, with 12 bases spanning the gap. In DNA form, the CDR3 reads TGCGCCAGCAGCCTGAGGATGGGTGATACGCAGTATTTT. Amino acids: CASSLRMGDTQYF.

This clonotype was seen only once. CDR3 sequence: CASSPATTYEQYF. The CDR3 DNA follows: TGTGCCAGCAGCCCGGCCACCACCTACGAGCAGTACTTC. This chain connects TRBV7-9 to TRBJ2-7, with D unresolved. V was shortened by 5 bases and J by 2 bases, with 10 bases between the two germline ends. The CDR3 sequence is 13 residues long. Germline loops: CDR1 SEHNR, CDR2 FQNEAQ (reference sequence).

As for this clonotype: One base away lies a much larger clone, so this may be a sequencing read error. The V and J genes are TRBV3-1 and TRBJ2-3; D possibly corresponds to TRBD1 (6 bases). This CDR3 is 15 amino acids long. Per the germline V gene, CDR1 is LGHDT and CDR2 is YNNKEL (reference sequence). The CDR3 loop reads CASSPATGSTDTRYF. CDR3 coding DNA: TGTGCCAGCAGCCCCGCGACAGGAAGCACAGATACGCGGTATTTT.

This clonotype turned up a few times. CDR3 sequence reads: CASSLLAGGPDEQFF. In DNA, the CDR3 is TGCGCCAGCAGCCTACTAGCGGGAGGGCCTGATGAGCAGTTCTTC. The chain carries TRBV4-3 and TRBJ2-1; 13 bases are a match to TRBD2. After removal of 4 bases from V and 8 bases from J, the junction contained 5 bases not matched to a gene. The CDR3 totals 15 residues. Germline V gene sequence: CDR1 LGHNA, CDR2 YSLEER.

The table lists this clonotype with a few counts. J is TRBJ2-5 and V is TRBV20-1, with 7 bases aligning to TRBD2. From germline, CDR1 is DFQATT and CDR2 SNEGSKA (reference sequence). Unmatched junction bases numbered 6, after V lost 1 base and J lost 4 bases. The CDR3 consists of 14 residues. CDR3 coding DNA: TGCAGTGCTAGAGGCCGCGGGGGAAGAGAGACCCAGTACTTC. Encoded protein: CSARGRGGRETQYF.

The J gene is TRBJ2-1, the V gene TRBV5-5; 8 bases are a match to TRBD1. The germline gives CDR1 SGHKS, CDR2 YYEKEE (reference sequence). J gave up 2 bases and V 6 bases, and 10 bases lay outside the gene matches. CDR3 size: 16 residues. In DNA, the CDR3 is TGTGCCAGCACCACGAGTCCGGGACAGGCCTACAATGAGCAGTTCTTC. It translates to CASTTSPGQAYNEQFF.

This chain connects TRBV4-3 to TRBJ2-7; possibly TRBD1 for D (5 bases). This CDR3 contains 15 residues. The V end was cut by 0 bases, the J end by 2 bases, with 11 bases between. Germline V CDR1 and CDR2: LGHNA, YSLEER. In DNA form, the CDR3 reads TGCGCCAGCAGCCAAGATAGGGGAACGGCCTACGAGCAGTACTTC. Translating gives CASSQDRGTAYEQYF.

This clonotype has just a few counts. The CDR3 nucleotides read TGTGCCAGCAGCCAAGTCCGTACAGATACGCAGTATTTT. It specifies CASSQVRTDTQYF. This chain links TRBV3-1 with TRBJ2-3; no clear D. V dropped 1 base and J dropped 3 bases, with 5 bases sitting between them. CDR3 length: 13 residues. Per germline, CDR1 LGHDT and CDR2 YNNKEL (reference sequence).

This chain joins TRBV27 and TRBJ2-5; D is possibly TRBD1 (5 bases). The tail of the sequence fits TRBJ2-7 better, so the J call may be wrong. Germline V gene sequence: CDR1 MNHEY, CDR2 SMNVEV (reference sequence). The CDR3 loop spans 13 amino acids. CDR3 nucleotide sequence: TGTGCCAGTAAGAAAAGGGGCTTATACGAGCAGTACTTC. Translated: CASKKRGLYEQYF.

The chain couples TRBV6-2 or TRBV6-3 to TRBJ1-1, with D tentatively TRBD1 (5 bases). The CDR3 contains 14 residues. V shed 0 bases and J shed 11 bases, with 16 bases lying between them. The V gene's germline CDR1 is MNHEY and CDR2 SVGEGT. The CDR3 coding sequence is TGTGCCAGCAGTTACTCGAGTCGGCCAGGGTTGGCTTTCTTT. Amino acids: CASSYSSRPGLAFF.

A single count supports this clonotype. The chain uses TRBV27 and TRBJ2-3; no clear D gene. The CDR3 totals 15 residues. Per germline, CDR1 MNHEY and CDR2 SMNVEV (reference sequence). Trimming took off 3 bases at V and 1 base at J, with 11 bases between the two ends. Here the CDR3 DNA reads TGTGCCAGCAGTTTCGTCCGGATGGGCACAGATACGCAGTATTTT. This gives the protein CASSFVRMGTDTQYF.

This chain uses TRBV7-2 with TRBJ2-1; D remains ambiguous. From germline, CDR1 is SGHTA and CDR2 FQGNSA. The V and J ends lost 1 base and 7 bases respectively, with 11 bases between them. CDR3 size: 14 residues. The CDR3, as DNA: TGTGCCAGCAGCTTAGTCGGCGCGACAAATGAGCAGTTCTTC. This codes for CASSLVGATNEQFF.

V gene TRBV30 combines with J gene TRBJ2-7; the D is unclear. The germline V gene encodes CDR1 GTSNPN and CDR2 SVGIG (reference sequence). The CDR3 is made up of 12 amino acids. V was cut by 8 bases and J by 7 bases, with 18 bases left in between. The CDR3 spells CAGKQESREQYF. CDR3 bases: TGTGCCGGGAAGCAGGAATCGAGGGAGCAGTACTTC. The whole variable domain, filled in from reference TRBV30 and TRBJ2-7, reads SQTIHQWPATLVQPVGSPLSLECTVEGTSNPNLYWYRQAAGRGLQLLFYSVGIGQISSEVPQNLSASRPQDRQFILSSKKLLLSDSGFYLCAGKQESREQYFGPGTRLTVT.

At least ten counts were recorded for this clonotype. The chain employs TRBV11-3 and TRBJ2-1, with D maybe TRBD2 (6 bases). The germline V gene encodes CDR1 SGHNT and CDR2 YENEEA. V lost 2 bases, J lost 10 bases, and 9 bases lay in between. CDR3 length: 12 amino acids. This CDR3 is CASSLSSDEQFF. The CDR3 nucleotides are TGTGCCAGCAGCTTATCTAGCGACGAGCAGTTCTTC.

CDR3 bases: TGTGCCAGCAGCGGCACGGGACTCCCCACAGATACGCAGTATTTT. Its translation is CASSGTGLPTDTQYF. The V and J genes are TRBV7-3 and TRBJ2-3, with D possibly matching TRBD2 (6 bases). This CDR3 is built from 15 residues. V lost 5 bases and J lost 2, with 14 bases in between. Germline V gene lookup returns CDR1 SGHTA and CDR2 FQGTGA.